The sequence of this TCR beta chain was determined in a study of T-cell reconstitution after alpha-beta-depleted transplantation in children. Study-wide points: Counts and diversity of T cells one year after transplant came mostly from newly produced T cells. Alpha-beta T cells about two months after transplant reportedly derived from several hundred expanded graft clones. The high TCRbeta diversity at day 60 in some patients came from surviving recipient T cells and thymic progenitors.

On this clonotype: The antigen remains undetermined.

Unique molecular identifiers featured in how the TCRbeta library was prepared. One entry per CDR3 protein results from TCRdb running MiXCR on the PCR reads. In the table there are some 300,000 distinct CDR3 sequences, about a tenth of which are singletons. The CDR3 loop spans 16 amino acids. The junction had 5 bases not matched to a gene; V was cut back by 4 bases and J by 0 bases. The germline CDR1 and CDR2 sequences are ENHRY and SYGVKD. The source material was PBMCs, sampled before TCRalphabeta/CD19-depleted stem cell transplant. The V call is TRBV10-3, the J call TRBJ2-7; 11 bases are a match to TRBD2. This clonotype was obtained from a boy under two years old with acute myeloid leukemia, due to receive a stem cell transplant. The chain's CDR3 is CAISVSTSGISYEQYF. CDR3 DNA: TGTGCCATCAGTGTCTCGACTAGCGGGATCTCCTACGAGCAGTACTTC.